In its sample, the clone carrying this TCR beta chain was seen once. Its antigen is not identified. These data are taken from a study of T cell responses to AZD1222 COVID-19 vaccine. Notes on the study in general: The sample set comprised mostly white British donors with more females, and clonal diversity was possibly underestimated.

Libraries were prepared by immunoSEQ multiplex PCR; TCRdb keeps only in-frame clonotypes and omits some of them. The sample holds roughly 170,000 clones, approximately 90% seen once. With V trimmed by 1 base and J by 0 bases, 4 bases remained unmatched. This CDR3 is built from 16 residues. Per germline, CDR1 SGDLS and CDR2 YYNGEE. The chain carries TRBV9 and TRBJ2-5; TRBD2 agrees at 9 bases. Sequences were derived from peripheral blood, sampled on day 0 of AZD1222 vaccination. The sequence came from an adult in good health. CDR3 residues: CASSVSAGGNQETQYF. DNA for the CDR3: TGTGCCAGCAGCGTATCGGCGGGGGGGAACCAAGAGACCCAGTACTTC.